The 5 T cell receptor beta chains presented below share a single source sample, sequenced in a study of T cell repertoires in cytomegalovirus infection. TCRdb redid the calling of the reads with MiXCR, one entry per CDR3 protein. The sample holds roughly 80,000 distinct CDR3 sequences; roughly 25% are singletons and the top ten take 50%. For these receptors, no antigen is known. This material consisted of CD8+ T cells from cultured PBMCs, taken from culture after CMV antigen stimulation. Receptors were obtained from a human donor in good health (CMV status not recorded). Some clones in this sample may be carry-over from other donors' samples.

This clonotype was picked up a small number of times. The CDR3 nucleotides read TGTGCCAGCAGCTTTTCCATGGACAGGGGGGGAAACACCATATATTTT. Protein product: CASSFSMDRGGNTIYF. The V gene is TRBV5-6, the J gene TRBJ1-3; 10 positions agree with TRBD1. The germline CDR1 and CDR2 sequences are SGHDT and YYEEEE. The CDR3 covers 16 residues. V gave up 2 bases and J gave up 4 bases; unmatched junction bases: 6.

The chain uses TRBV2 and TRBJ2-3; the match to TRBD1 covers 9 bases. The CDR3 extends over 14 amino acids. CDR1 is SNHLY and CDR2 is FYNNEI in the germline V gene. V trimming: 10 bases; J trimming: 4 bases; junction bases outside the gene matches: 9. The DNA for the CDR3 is TGTGCCACCAGACCGGGACAGGGATCAGATACGCAGTATTTT. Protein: CATRPGQGSDTQYF.

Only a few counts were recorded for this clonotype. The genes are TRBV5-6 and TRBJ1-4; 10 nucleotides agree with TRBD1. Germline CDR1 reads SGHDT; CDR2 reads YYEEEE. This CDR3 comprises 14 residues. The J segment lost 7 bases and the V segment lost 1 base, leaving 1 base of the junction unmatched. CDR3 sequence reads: CASSLRTGGEKLFF. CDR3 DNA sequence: TGTGCCAGCAGCTTGCGGACAGGGGGTGAAAAACTGTTTTTT.

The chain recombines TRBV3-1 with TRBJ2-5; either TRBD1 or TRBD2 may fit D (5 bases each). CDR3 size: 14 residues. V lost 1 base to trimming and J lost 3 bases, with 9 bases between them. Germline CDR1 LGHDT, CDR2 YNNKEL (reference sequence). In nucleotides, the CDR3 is TGTGCCAGCAGCCAAGGCCTGGGGGAAGAGACCCAGTACTTC. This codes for CASSQGLGEETQYF.

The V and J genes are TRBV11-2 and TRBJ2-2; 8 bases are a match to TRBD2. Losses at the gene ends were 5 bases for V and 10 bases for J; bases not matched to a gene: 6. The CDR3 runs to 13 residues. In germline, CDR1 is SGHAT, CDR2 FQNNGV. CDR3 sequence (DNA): TGTGCCAGCAGCCGGACTAGCTCCTTGGAGCTGTTTTTT. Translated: CASSRTSSLELFF. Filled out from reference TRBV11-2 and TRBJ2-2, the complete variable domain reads EAGVAQSPRYKIIEKRQSVAFWCNPISGHATLYWYQQILGQGPKLLIQFQNNGVVDDSQLPKDRFSAERLKGVDSTLKIQPAKLEDSAVYLCASSRTSSLELFFGEGSRLTVL.